A single sample is the source of the 32 T cell receptor beta chains below, sequenced in a study of T-cell reconstitution after alpha-beta-depleted transplantation in children. TCRbeta library construction was performed incorporating unique molecular identifiers. TCRdb ran MiXCR on the PCR reads and lists one entry per CDR3 protein. The sample consists of 450,000 to 550,000 distinct CDR3 sequences, 9.5% to 12% of them appearing once. Source: PBMCs, mostly from graft donor cells, taken 180 days after TCRalphabeta/CD19-depleted stem cell transplant. The receptors were sampled from a female patient aged 2-15 years who had a stem cell transplant for aplastic anemia, so the T cells may come from the graft donor.

The chain has TRBV11-2 and TRBJ2-3; 8 nucleotides match TRBD1. CDR1 is SGHAT and CDR2 is FQNNGV in the germline V gene. The CDR3 totals 17 residues. V dropped 7 bases and J dropped 1; count of bases not matched to a gene: 13. CDR3 amino acids: CASNLRGQGDGTDTQYF. The CDR3 coding sequence is TGTGCCAGCAACCTAAGAGGACAGGGAGACGGCACAGATACGCAGTATTTT.

The chain combines TRBV4-3 with TRBJ2-1; D is possibly TRBD1 or TRBD2 (5 bases each). This CDR3 region has 15 residues. Germline loops: CDR1 LGHNA, CDR2 YSLEER. Between the trimmed V and J ends, which lost 2 bases and 6 bases, there was a span of 14 bases. The DNA of the CDR3 is TGCGCCAGCAGCCAACTGACAGACCGGGGCAATGAGCAGTTCTTC. The encoded protein is CASSQLTDRGNEQFF.

The V call is TRBV28, the J call TRBJ2-2; 11 bases are a match to TRBD2. The germline gives CDR1 MDHEN, CDR2 SYDVKM. The CDR3 consists of 15 residues. Trimming took 3 bases from V and 6 from J; bases not matched to a gene: 3. CDR3 bases: TGTGCCAGCAGTTTGGCTAGCGGGAGGCCCGGGGAGCTGTTTTTT. It yields the protein CASSLASGRPGELFF.

This clonotype was picked up a small number of times. The chain joins TRBV6-1 to TRBJ2-2; D perhaps matches TRBD1 (5 bases). Trimming cost V 7 bases and J 1 base, with 13 bases left between them. CDR3 size: 15 residues. CDR1 and CDR2 (germline): MNHNS, SASEGT. CDR3 sequence: CASTDQGQNTGELFF. DNA for the CDR3: TGTGCCAGCACTGACCAGGGCCAGAACACCGGGGAGCTGTTTTTT.

This clonotype was counted only a few times. The CDR3 region has the DNA TGTGCCAGCAGCTTTCCGGGACTAGCGGGAGGGAGCTACAATGAGCAGTTCTTC. It is translated as CASSFPGLAGGSYNEQFF. The J gene is TRBJ2-1, the V gene TRBV11-2; TRBD2 aligns across 16 bases. CDR1 and CDR2 from the germline V gene are SGHAT and FQNNGV. The CDR3 runs 18 residues. The V segment lost 3 bases and the J segment 3 bases; nucleotides outside the gene matches: 5.

The genes are TRBV24-1 and TRBJ2-4, with D possibly being TRBD2 (5 bases). V lost 7 bases, J lost 0 bases, and 9 bases lay in between. Germline assignment: CDR1 KGHDR and CDR2 SFDVKD. The CDR3 consists of 14 residues. CDR3 sequence: CATRRAEAKNIQYF. The CDR3 DNA follows: TGTGCCACCAGGCGAGCGGAAGCCAAAAACATTCAGTACTTC.

The chain joins TRBV12-3 or TRBV12-4 to TRBJ2-5, with D possibly being TRBD1 or TRBD2 (6 bases each). The CDR3 covers 15 residues. Between the trimmed V and J ends, which lost 8 bases and 1 base, there was a span of 17 bases. In DNA, the CDR3 is TGTGCCAGCCGGAGGGGGAGTAGACCCCAAGAGACCCAGTACTTC. It specifies CASRRGSRPQETQYF.

The V gene is TRBV12-3 or TRBV12-4, the J gene TRBJ2-2, with 8 bases lining up with TRBD1. This CDR3 comprises 18 residues. Losses at the gene ends were 0 bases for V and 0 bases for J; bases not matched to a gene: 6. CDR3 bases: TGTGCCAGCAGTTTAGCTGGGAGACAGGGGACGAACACCGGGGAGCTGTTTTTT. The encoded protein is CASSLAGRQGTNTGELFF.

The table lists this clonotype with a few counts. The V call is TRBV9, the J call TRBJ1-5; unclear D gene. Trimming left V 0 bases short and J 5 bases short, with 12 bases between. The CDR3 runs to 15 residues. In germline, CDR1 is SGDLS, CDR2 YYNGEE. CDR3 region: CASSVGTQPHQPQHF. CDR3 sequence (DNA): TGTGCCAGCAGCGTAGGCACCCAACCCCATCAGCCCCAGCATTTT.

This clonotype was observed a handful of times. The chain couples TRBV7-8 to TRBJ2-7; 7 positions match TRBD1. The CDR3 is 12 residues long. The germline V gene has CDR1 SGHVS and CDR2 FQNEAQ. J was trimmed by 13 bases and V by 2 bases; bases with no gene match: 8. CDR3 residues: CASSLLDRENYF. The CDR3 DNA reads as TGTGCCAGCAGCTTACTCGACAGGGAGAACTACTTC.

This chain uses TRBV6-1 with TRBJ1-5; the D is unclear. The germline gives CDR1 MNHNS, CDR2 SASEGT. V lost 3 bases and J 6 bases, leaving 9 bases between the germline ends. This CDR3 is 13 amino acids long. The CDR3 spells CASSERALQPQHF. The DNA of the CDR3 is TGTGCCAGCAGTGAGCGGGCACTTCAGCCCCAGCATTTT.

The sample holds a few counts of this clonotype. The chain recombines TRBV20-1 with TRBJ2-4, with TRBD1 matching 9 bases. This CDR3 region has 17 residues. J was trimmed by 7 bases and V by 1 base; bases with no gene match: 14. The germline gives CDR1 DFQATT, CDR2 SNEGSKA (reference sequence). In nucleotides, the CDR3 is TGCAGTGCTAGAGGAGTACAGGGGGCGGCGGGAGAGAACATTCAGTACTTC. Its protein product is CSARGVQGAAGENIQYF.

On this clonotype: The junction and the germline gene differ at one end; a read error may be behind it. This chain links TRBV7-3 with TRBJ2-1; 7 bases map to TRBD1. Germline V CDR1 and CDR2: SGHTA, FQGTGA. The CDR3 runs to 16 residues. The chain's CDR3 is CASSLTGTDYYNEQFF. The DNA for the CDR3 is TGTGCCAGCAGCCTAACCGGGACAGACTACTACAATGAGCAGTTCTTC.

The chain joins TRBV19 to TRBJ2-1; D may match TRBD1 or TRBD2 (5 bases each). The CDR3 consists of 14 residues. The V and J ends lost 2 bases and 5 bases respectively, with 10 bases between them. CDR1 is LNHDA, CDR2 SQIVND, per germline (reference sequence). The CDR3 nucleotides are TGTGCCAGTAGTATACTCCAGGGAGACAATGAGCAGTTCTTC. Encoded protein: CASSILQGDNEQFF.

The chain employs TRBV3-1 and TRBJ2-7; TRBD2 aligns across 7 bases. After removal of 2 bases from V and 6 bases from J, the junction contained 10 bases not matched to a gene. In germline, CDR1 is LGHDT, CDR2 YNNKEL (reference sequence). The CDR3 loop spans 15 amino acids. The DNA for the CDR3 is TGTGCCAGCAGCCAATCCCCGGGGGGAACAGGCGAGCAGTACGTC. This sequence encodes CASSQSPGGTGEQYV.

This clonotype was observed a handful of times. V and J are TRBV6-1 and TRBJ2-7; weak D call: TRBD2 (5 bases). Germline-derived CDR1 and CDR2 are MNHNS and SASEGT. V was shortened by 7 bases and J by 0 bases, with 19 bases between the two germline ends. The length of the CDR3 is 16 residues. The CDR3 here is CASTFRGPASSYEQYF. DNA for the CDR3: TGTGCCAGCACCTTTAGAGGGCCAGCCTCCTCCTACGAGCAGTACTTC.

This clonotype showed up just a few times. This CDR3 is CASRRRSGDQPQHF. CDR3 DNA: TGTGCCAGCAGGCGAAGGTCAGGGGATCAGCCCCAGCATTTT. The rearrangement joins TRBV6-2 or TRBV6-3 to TRBJ1-5; the D gene is possibly TRBD1 (6 bases). V lost 6 bases and J 5 bases, leaving 14 bases between the germline ends. Germline lookup yields CDR1 MNHEY and CDR2 SVGEGT. The CDR3 is made up of 14 amino acids.

This clonotype has a handful of counts. J is TRBJ2-3 and V is TRBV5-1; 12 bases agree with TRBD2. The J segment lost 1 base and the V segment lost 0 bases, leaving 9 bases of the junction unmatched. Per germline, CDR1 SGHRS and CDR2 YFSETQ. This CDR3 comprises 19 residues. CDR3 in DNA: TGCGCCAGCAGCTTGGAAACTAGCGGGAGGTCAATACGCACAGATACGCAGTATTTT. It translates to CASSLETSGRSIRTDTQYF.

This clonotype was seen at least ten times. The chain combines TRBV5-1 with TRBJ2-7, with 8 bases aligning to TRBD1. The CDR3 spans 14 residues. J was trimmed by 3 bases and V by 0 bases; bases with no gene match: 2. The germline V gene encodes CDR1 SGHRS and CDR2 YFSETQ. The CDR3 is CASSLAGGGYEQYV. CDR3 DNA: TGCGCCAGCAGCTTGGCAGGGGGCGGCTACGAGCAGTACGTC.

This chain joins TRBV20-1 and TRBJ1-6, with 8 bases fitting TRBD1. In germline, CDR1 is DFQATT, CDR2 SNEGSKA (reference sequence). The CDR3 runs 14 residues. V dropped 5 bases and J dropped 8; count of bases not matched to a gene: 8. In DNA form, the CDR3 reads TGCAGTGCTTCCAGGGGGCTGGGGTATTCACCCCTCCACTTT. This translates into CSASRGLGYSPLHF.

This clonotype was counted many times. The chain uses TRBV12-3 or TRBV12-4 and TRBJ2-1, with TRBD2 matching over 9 bases. CDR3 size: 17 residues. Trimming removed 3 bases from V and 5 bases from J; junction bases left unmatched: 11. The CDR3 DNA reads TGTGCCAGCAGTTTGGCGGGCGGGGGGGGCAAGCACAATGAGCAGTTCTTC. This codes for CASSLAGGGGKHNEQFF.

This clonotype was counted between two and nine times. The CDR3 here is CASSLPTAGRRVGGYTF. In DNA, the CDR3 is TGTGCCAGCAGCTTACCAACGGCGGGCCGCCGGGTTGGGGGCTACACCTTC. This chain uses TRBV7-9 with TRBJ1-2; unclear D gene. V lost 2 bases and J 8 bases, leaving 24 bases between the germline ends. CDR3 size: 17 residues. Germline CDR1 and CDR2: SEHNR and FQNEAQ (reference sequence).

The sample holds a few counts of this clonotype. V and J are TRBV4-2 and TRBJ2-2; the D is unclear. Deletions cut 0 bases from V and 1 base from J, with 9 bases between. In germline, CDR1 is LGHNA, CDR2 YNFKEQ. This CDR3 spans 16 amino acids. DNA of the CDR3: TGTGCCAGCAGCCAAGAATCTAGAAAGAACACCGGGGAGCTGTTTTTT. This gives the protein CASSQESRKNTGELFF.

This clonotype showed up just a few times. V and J are TRBV6-1 and TRBJ2-1; 10 bases fit TRBD2. From germline, CDR1 is MNHNS and CDR2 SASEGT. The V segment lost 7 bases and the J segment 5 bases; nucleotides outside the gene matches: 5. The CDR3 extends over 14 amino acids. CDR3 nucleotide sequence: TGTGCCAGCACAAGGACTAGCGGTGACAATGAGCAGTTCTTC. Its protein is CASTRTSGDNEQFF.

This clonotype was detected a few times. The chain employs TRBV29-1 and TRBJ2-7; D may correspond to TRBD1 or TRBD2 (5 bases each). This CDR3 contains 11 residues. V was cut by 8 bases and J by 6 bases, with 14 bases left in between. Germline V gene data show CDR1 as SQVTM and CDR2 as ANQGSEA. The CDR3 DNA follows: TGCAGCTACCAGAGGGGTCTCGAGCAGTACGTC. It codes for CSYQRGLEQYV.

This clonotype occurred a few times. The genes are TRBV29-1 and TRBJ2-3, with TRBD1 identical over 9 bases. The CDR3 extends over 15 amino acids. V shed 3 bases, J shed 0 bases, and the junction held 4 bases outside the gene matches. CDR1 and CDR2 from the germline V gene are SQVTM and ANQGSEA. The DNA of the CDR3 is TGCAGCGTTGAGGACAGGGGCGCTAGCACAGATACGCAGTATTTT. Protein sequence: CSVEDRGASTDTQYF.

This clonotype turned up a few times. The chain links TRBV27 to TRBJ2-2, with D maybe TRBD2 (6 bases). Germline V gene sequence: CDR1 MNHEY, CDR2 SMNVEV (reference sequence). V lost 1 base and J lost 6, with 9 bases in between. This CDR3 is built from 14 residues. The CDR3: CASSLFGSAGELFF. The CDR3 nucleotides read TGTGCCAGCAGTTTATTCGGGAGCGCCGGGGAGCTGTTTTTT.

This clonotype was seen a few times. The chain uses TRBV15 and TRBJ2-1; TRBD2 aligns across 11 bases. The CDR3 covers 18 residues. Germline-derived CDR1 and CDR2 are LNHNV and YYDKDF (reference sequence). Germline trimming cut 0 bases from V and 2 bases from J; bases unmatched to any gene: 6. DNA for the CDR3: TGTGCCACCAGCAGAGAACTAGCGGGAGTATTCCCCTACAATGAGCAGTTCTTC. As protein: CATSRELAGVFPYNEQFF.

This clonotype was found a few times. The rearrangement uses TRBV12-3 or TRBV12-4 and TRBJ2-3, with 12 positions matching TRBD2. The CDR3 runs 15 residues. V gave up 5 bases and J gave up 7 bases; unmatched junction bases: 7. As DNA, the CDR3 is TGTGCCAGCAGTGCCGGACTAGCGGGACCGAATACGCAGTATTTT. It translates to CASSAGLAGPNTQYF.

This clonotype was seen only a few times. The rearrangement joins TRBV27 to TRBJ2-6; 8 bases are a match to TRBD1. CDR1 and CDR2 from the germline V gene are MNHEY and SMNVEV (reference sequence). V shed 7 bases and J 2 bases; nucleotides not matched to a gene: 4. CDR3 length: 15 residues. CDR3 protein: CASTNRGAGANVLTF. For the CDR3, the DNA is TGTGCCAGCACCAACAGGGGGGCTGGGGCCAACGTCCTGACTTTC. The entire variable domain, with the rest obtained from reference TRBV27 and TRBJ2-6, is as follows: EAQVTQNPRYLITVTGKKLTVTCSQNMNHEYMSWYRQDPGLGLRQIYYSMNVEVTDKGDVPEGYKVSRKEKRNFPLILESPSPNQTSLYFCASTNRGAGANVLTFGAGSRLTVL.

This clonotype was observed a handful of times. The chain links TRBV4-2 to TRBJ2-2; D is unresolved. Trimming removed 2 bases from V and 0 bases from J, with 19 bases in between. CDR1 is LGHNA, CDR2 YNFKEQ, per germline. The CDR3 is 19 residues long. The CDR3 reads CASSQPVYRLRTNTGELFF. The CDR3 nucleotides are TGTGCCAGCAGCCAACCGGTGTACAGACTTAGGACGAACACCGGGGAGCTGTTTTTT.

Only a few counts were recorded for this clonotype. The CDR3 sequence is CASSGGSNQPQHF. The CDR3 region has the DNA TGTGCCAGCAGTGGGGGGAGCAATCAGCCCCAGCATTTT. This chain joins TRBV28 and TRBJ1-5, with D possibly matching TRBD1 (5 bases). The CDR3 spans 13 residues. CDR1 MDHEN and CDR2 SYDVKM come from the germline V gene. V shed 5 bases and J shed 1 base, with 6 bases lying between them.